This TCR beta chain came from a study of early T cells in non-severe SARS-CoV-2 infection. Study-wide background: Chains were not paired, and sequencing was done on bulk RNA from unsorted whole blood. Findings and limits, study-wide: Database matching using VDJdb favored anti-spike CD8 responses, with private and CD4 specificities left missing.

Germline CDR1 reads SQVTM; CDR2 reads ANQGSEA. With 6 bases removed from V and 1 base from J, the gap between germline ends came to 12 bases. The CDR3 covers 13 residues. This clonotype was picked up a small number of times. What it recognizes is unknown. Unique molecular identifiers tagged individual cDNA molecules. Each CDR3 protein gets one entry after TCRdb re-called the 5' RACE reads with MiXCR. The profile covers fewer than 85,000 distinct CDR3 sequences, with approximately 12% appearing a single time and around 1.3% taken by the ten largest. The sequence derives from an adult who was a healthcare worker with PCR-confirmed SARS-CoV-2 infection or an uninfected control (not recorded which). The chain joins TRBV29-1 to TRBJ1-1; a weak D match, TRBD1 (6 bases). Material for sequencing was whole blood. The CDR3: CSVNRVGNTEAFF. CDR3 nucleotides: TGCAGCGTAAACAGGGTGGGGAACACTGAAGCTTTCTTT. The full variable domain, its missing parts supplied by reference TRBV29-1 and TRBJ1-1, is SAVISQKPSRDICQRGTSLTIQCQVDSQVTMMFWYRQQPGQSLTLIATANQGSEATYESGFVIDKFPISRPNLTFSTLTVSNMSPEDSSIYLCSVNRVGNTEAFFGQGTRLTVV.